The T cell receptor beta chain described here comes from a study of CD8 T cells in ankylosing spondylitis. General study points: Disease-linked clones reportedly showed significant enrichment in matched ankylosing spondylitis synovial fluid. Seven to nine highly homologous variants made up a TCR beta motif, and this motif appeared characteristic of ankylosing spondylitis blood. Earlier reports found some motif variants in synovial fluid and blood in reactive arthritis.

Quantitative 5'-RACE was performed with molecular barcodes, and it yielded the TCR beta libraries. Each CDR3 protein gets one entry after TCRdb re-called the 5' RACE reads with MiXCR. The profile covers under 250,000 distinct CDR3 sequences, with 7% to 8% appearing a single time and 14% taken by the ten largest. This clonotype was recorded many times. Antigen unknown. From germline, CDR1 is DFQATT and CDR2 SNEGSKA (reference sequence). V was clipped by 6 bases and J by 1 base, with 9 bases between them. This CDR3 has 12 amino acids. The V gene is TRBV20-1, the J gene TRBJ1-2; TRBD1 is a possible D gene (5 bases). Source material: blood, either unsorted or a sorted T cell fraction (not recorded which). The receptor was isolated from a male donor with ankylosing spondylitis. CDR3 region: CSARQINYGYTF. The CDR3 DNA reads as TGCAGTGCCAGACAGATTAACTATGGCTACACCTTC.